This TCR beta chain is drawn from a study of brain T cells in children with intractable seizures. General study points: HCMV serostatus was not known, and viral specificity came from CDR3 similarity only. Absence of clones before surgery may stem from lower sequencing depth.

Here immunoSEQ multiplex PCR was the method, and the copy in TCRdb shows in-frame clones only, minus some. The profile shows approximately 23,000 clones, roughly 94% of them singletons. The table lists this clone with a count of one. Its antigen is undetermined. Surgery cases with the highest brain T cell transcript signatures were chosen for sequencing. Sequenced material: peripheral blood, taken at surgery. The receptor comes from a boy younger than 18 with focal cortical dysplasia and intractable seizures.

The CDR3 is CASSQDSSYEQYV. CDR3 nucleotide sequence: TGTGCCAGCAGCCAAGACAGCTCCTACGAGCAGTACGTC. This chain connects TRBV6-5 to TRBJ2-7, with D perhaps matching TRBD1 (5 bases). Germline V gene data show CDR1 as MNHEY and CDR2 as SVGAGI. Trimming cost V 6 bases and J 0 bases, with 9 bases left between them. The CDR3 contains 13 residues.